Listed here is a single TCR beta chain. Its antigen is as yet unknown. The data were taken from a study of shared clonotypes between healthy human individuals. Notes on the study in general: The sampled material consisted only of blood, and tissue repertoires are likely to differ. Larger richness was generally estimated for naive than memory subsets.

Template for every sorted-subset replicate PCR totaled around 210 ng DNA, 25,000 to 35,000 T cell genomes. Under the authors' procedure: Junction-only sequences without quality scores came from ImmunoSEQ, so filtering differed. Clones were sequenced by immunoSEQ multiplex PCR, and TCRdb holds only the in-frame ones, with some missing. V and J calls plus clone size are reproduced from that table; the DNA served to infer D and trimming. The data contain 2,500,000 or so clones, 92% of them singletons. Sequencing was carried out using naive CD4+ T cells from PBMCs. The subset was: CD45RA+ positively selected. This receptor was identified in a man aged 18 to 29 in good health. Some clones in this sample may be carry-over from other donors' samples.

CDR3 nucleotide sequence: TGTGCCTGGAGCCAGGTGAATCAGCCCCAGCATTTT. Its translation: CAWSQVNQPQHF. V usage is TRBV30 and J usage is TRBJ1-5, with D uncertain. CDR1 is GTSNPN and CDR2 is SVGIG in the germline V gene (reference sequence). CDR3 size: 12 residues. Trimming pared 3 bases from V and 4 bases from J, leaving 7 bases between.